The 32 T cell receptor beta chains below were found in one sample sequenced in a study of T cell responses to AZD1222 COVID-19 vaccine (dated by TCRdb to the early 2020s). The library came from the immunoSEQ multiplex PCR assay. Sourced from immuneACCESS, this table was stored by TCRdb with only in-frame sequences that have V and J called. A share of the clones is absent; for the studies checked, an unresolved V gene accounts for under half, and the remainder has no known explanation. Counted in this sample were roughly 190,000 clones; just over 90% of them appeared once. The ten largest clones represent less than 2% of the sample. The sample's time point label, decoded: about 28 days (+/-7) after the second vaccine dose. Sequencing was performed on peripheral blood, taken 28 days after the second AZD1222 dose. The receptor set was obtained from an adult who received the AZD1222 COVID-19 vaccine.

Here the CDR3 DNA reads TGTGCCAGCAGCCAAGGATGGCGGGGTGCCTACGAGCAGTACTTC. It encodes CASSQGWRGAYEQYF. J is TRBJ2-7 and V is TRBV14; a weak D match, TRBD2 (6 bases). The V gene's germline CDR1 is SGHDN and CDR2 FVKESK. Trimming took off 1 base at V and 2 bases at J, with 12 bases between the two ends. The CDR3 has 15 amino acids.

The chain recombines TRBV9 with TRBJ2-1; no clear D gene. The V gene's germline CDR1 is SGDLS and CDR2 YYNGEE. The CDR3 extends over 14 amino acids. The V gene lost 0 bases and the J gene lost 9 bases, with 13 bases spanning the gap. CDR3 amino acids: CASSVERVSGEQFF. For the CDR3, the DNA is TGTGCCAGCAGCGTAGAAAGGGTGTCGGGTGAGCAGTTCTTC.

The chain recombines TRBV18 with TRBJ2-2, with D possibly TRBD2 on 5 matching bases. The CDR3 is made up of 13 amino acids. CDR1 KGHSH and CDR2 LQKENI come from the germline V gene. V gave up 7 bases and J gave up 3 bases, with 9 bases separating them. In DNA form, the CDR3 reads TGTGCCAGCTTCGGGGTGGACACCGGGGAGCTGTTTTTT. This encodes CASFGVDTGELFF.

This chain links TRBV18 with TRBJ2-5; 7 nucleotides agree with TRBD1. Germline trimming cut 5 bases from V and 1 base from J; bases unmatched to any gene: 7. From germline, CDR1 is KGHSH and CDR2 LQKENI. The CDR3 has 15 residues. CDR3 sequence (DNA): TGTGCCAGCTCAGGAAGGGGACAGATCCAAGAGACCCAGTACTTC. It is translated as CASSGRGQIQETQYF.

The V call is TRBV7-9, the J call TRBJ1-2; maybe TRBD1 (6 bases). V lost 6 bases, J lost 6 bases, and 14 bases lay in between. CDR3 length: 13 residues. CDR1 is SEHNR, CDR2 FQNEAQ, per germline (reference sequence). CDR3 loop: CASRSREGDGYTF. The CDR3 DNA reads as TGTGCCAGCAGGTCTAGGGAGGGGGATGGCTACACCTTC.

The chain recombines TRBV4-1 with TRBJ2-1; 8 nucleotides line up with TRBD1. V trimming: 5 bases; J trimming: 5 bases; junction bases outside the gene matches: 11. The CDR3 covers 16 residues. The germline V gene encodes CDR1 MGHRA and CDR2 YSYEKL. DNA for the CDR3: TGCGCCAGCAGCATTTCAGGGGGCGCGGGTGACAATGAGCAGTTCTTC. Its translation is CASSISGGAGDNEQFF.

V and J are TRBV14 and TRBJ2-1, with D possibly matching TRBD2 (6 bases). Germline CDR1 is SGHDN and CDR2 is FVKESK. V was pared by 3 bases and J by 0 bases, with 24 bases between. The CDR3 is 20 amino acids. The CDR3 DNA reads as TGTGCCAGCAGCCAGCCCGGCGGGACGACTCGGGGGAGCTCCTACAATGAGCAGTTCTTC. Translated, it gives CASSQPGGTTRGSSYNEQFF.

The chain uses TRBV19 and TRBJ1-2; D might be TRBD1 (5 bases). The germline gives CDR1 LNHDA, CDR2 SQIVND (reference sequence). The V and J ends lost 8 bases and 8 bases respectively, with 9 bases between them. The CDR3 loop spans 10 amino acids. This chain's CDR3 is CASGTSGYTF. DNA of the CDR3: TGTGCCAGTGGGACTAGCGGCTACACCTTC.

This clone is a singleton in its sample. The chain carries TRBV10-3 and TRBJ1-2; D remains unclear. The germline V gene encodes CDR1 ENHRY and CDR2 SYGVKD. V was pared by 2 bases and J by 2 bases, with 9 bases between. The CDR3 spans 14 residues. The CDR3 DNA reads as TGTGCCATCAGTGAGCAAAACACCAACTATGGCTACACCTTC. This gives the protein CAISEQNTNYGYTF.

The chain uses TRBV7-9 and TRBJ2-3, with 7 bases matching TRBD1. This CDR3 has 15 residues. CDR1 and CDR2 from the germline V gene are SEHNR and FQNEAQ (reference sequence). J was trimmed by 2 bases and V by 4 bases; bases with no gene match: 6. In DNA, the CDR3 is TGTGCCAGCAGCTCAGACAGGGATTTCACAGATACGCAGTATTTT. Protein: CASSSDRDFTDTQYF.

This chain links TRBV7-9 with TRBJ1-4; no clear D gene. From germline, CDR1 is SEHNR and CDR2 FQNEAQ (reference sequence). The length of the CDR3 is 13 residues. V dropped 1 base and J dropped 7 bases, with 7 bases sitting between them. This chain's CDR3 is CASSLGLPEKLFF. CDR3 nucleotide sequence: TGTGCCAGCAGCTTAGGACTTCCTGAAAAACTGTTTTTT. Full variable domain (missing parts from reference TRBV7-9 and TRBJ1-4): DTGVSQNPRHKITKRGQNVTFRCDPISEHNRLYWYRQTLGQGPEFLTYFQNEAQLEKSRLLSDRFSAERPKGSFSTLEIQRTEQGDSAMYLCASSLGLPEKLFFGSGTQLSVL.

The V call is TRBV6-2 or TRBV6-3, the J call TRBJ2-1, with a possible D match to TRBD1 (5 bases). CDR1 is MNHEY and CDR2 is SVGEGT in the germline V gene. Trimming left V 2 bases short and J 4 bases short, with 12 bases between. The CDR3 has 15 amino acids. The CDR3 DNA reads as TGTGCCAGCAGTTACGGCGACAGCCCATACAATGAGCAGTTCTTC. Translated: CASSYGDSPYNEQFF.

The chain uses TRBV7-2 and TRBJ1-1; possibly TRBD1 for D (5 bases). CDR3 length: 15 residues. Trimming removed 3 bases at V and 0 bases at J, with 11 bases between. Per germline, CDR1 SGHTA and CDR2 FQGNSA. The DNA for the CDR3 is TGTGCCAGCAGCTTTCAGGGCGCATTGAACACTGAAGCTTTCTTT. Translation gives CASSFQGALNTEAFF. Drawing the rest from reference TRBV7-2 and TRBJ1-1, the complete variable domain is GAGVSQSPSNKVTEKGKDVELRCDPISGHTALYWYRQSLGQGLEFLIYFQGNSAPDKSGLPSDRFSAERTGGSVSTLTIQRTQQEDSAVYLCASSFQGALNTEAFFGQGTRLTVV.

V usage is TRBV4-1 and J usage is TRBJ2-1; D might be TRBD2 (6 bases). The germline V gene has CDR1 MGHRA and CDR2 YSYEKL. The CDR3 runs 14 residues. V lost 0 bases and J lost 10, with 13 bases in between. The CDR3 spells CASSQEPTRGEQFF. DNA for the CDR3: TGCGCCAGCAGCCAAGAGCCGACGCGGGGAGAGCAGTTCTTC.

This clone was recorded once. The rearrangement uses TRBV30 and TRBJ1-2, with 8 nucleotides matching TRBD1. Germline assignment: CDR1 GTSNPN and CDR2 SVGIG (reference sequence). J lost 7 bases, V lost 2 bases, and 15 bases had no gene match. The CDR3 sequence is 16 residues long. CDR3 bases: TGTGCCTGGAGTCCTTTACCGGGCAGGGGGCGTGGTGGCTACACCTTC. This sequence encodes CAWSPLPGRGRGGYTF.

The V and J genes are TRBV6-1 and TRBJ2-7; D is unclear. This CDR3 region has 13 residues. V was trimmed by 1 base and J by 6 bases, leaving 10 bases between them. Germline assignment: CDR1 MNHNS and CDR2 SASEGT. This CDR3 reads CASSEETHSEQYF. CDR3 in DNA: TGTGCCAGCAGTGAAGAGACTCACTCCGAGCAGTACTTC.

This chain joins TRBV3-1 (or the pseudogene TRBV3-2) and TRBJ2-1; D may be TRBD2 (7 bases). The CDR3 totals 18 residues. Germline CDR1 LGHDT, CDR2 YNNKEL (reference sequence). V lost 6 bases, J lost 0 bases, and 21 bases lay in between. In DNA form, the CDR3 reads TGTGCCAGCAGTCGACGTGGGAGGGGGTCAACCTCCTACAATGAGCAGTTCTTC. It codes for CASSRRGRGSTSYNEQFF.

This chain uses TRBV5-1 with TRBJ2-2; no reliable D call. Germline CDR1 is SGHRS and CDR2 is YFSETQ. Between the trimmed V and J ends, which lost 0 bases and 0 bases, there was a span of 24 bases. This CDR3 contains 21 residues. The DNA for the CDR3 is TGCGCCAGCAGCTTGGGGGGTATCTGGCAGGATGGGTCCTCGAACACCGGGGAGCTGTTTTTT. It specifies CASSLGGIWQDGSSNTGELFF.

The chain employs TRBV5-6 and TRBJ1-2; D perhaps matches TRBD1 (6 bases). The length of the CDR3 is 18 residues. The V gene lost 1 base and the J gene lost 7 bases, with 26 bases spanning the gap. The germline gives CDR1 SGHDT, CDR2 YYEEEE. CDR3 in amino acids: CASSLMGAPQGVGFGYTF. The CDR3 coding sequence is TGTGCCAGCAGCTTGATGGGGGCCCCACAGGGTGTAGGGTTTGGCTACACCTTC.

This chain joins TRBV7-9 and TRBJ2-7; D might be TRBD2 (6 bases). Trimming took 1 base from V and 7 from J, leaving 11 bases between them. The CDR3 spans 13 residues. CDR1 is SEHNR, CDR2 FQNEAQ, per germline (reference sequence). CDR3 nucleotides: TGTGCCAGCAGCTTAGTGGAGGGTGGGGAGCAGTACTTC. It specifies CASSLVEGGEQYF.

This chain links TRBV7-2 with TRBJ1-6, with a tentative D call TRBD1 (6 bases). Germline V CDR1 and CDR2: SGHTA, FQGNSA. With 0 bases removed from V and 0 bases from J, the gap between germline ends came to 9 bases. The CDR3 is made up of 17 amino acids. As DNA, the CDR3 is TGTGCCAGCAGCTTAGCCACAGGGAGCTCCTATAATTCACCCCTCCACTTT. Encoded protein: CASSLATGSSYNSPLHF.

The DNA for the CDR3 is TGTGCCAGCAGTTTATGGACCCCCACAACGGGTCGGCACACTGAAGCTTTCTTT. This encodes CASSLWTPTTGRHTEAFF. The V call is TRBV27, the J call TRBJ1-1, with unresolved D. Per germline, CDR1 MNHEY and CDR2 SMNVEV (reference sequence). V dropped 1 base and J dropped 3 bases, with 21 bases sitting between them. The length of the CDR3 is 18 residues.

The genes are TRBV24-1 and TRBJ2-3, with 10 nucleotides matching TRBD2. Per germline, CDR1 KGHDR and CDR2 SFDVKD. CDR3 length: 13 residues. With 9 bases clipped from V and 1 base from J, the junction kept 0 bases outside the gene matches. The CDR3 DNA is TGTGCCACCGGGACTAGCGGCACAGATACGCAGTATTTT. Translation: CATGTSGTDTQYF.

The chain couples TRBV5-6 to TRBJ1-2, with 7 bases fitting TRBD1. CDR1 and CDR2 (germline): SGHDT, YYEEEE. The CDR3 is made up of 14 amino acids. V dropped 2 bases and J dropped 4; count of bases not matched to a gene: 5. In DNA, the CDR3 is TGTGCCAGCAGCTTCCGACAGGGCGGCTATGGCTACACCTTC. It codes for CASSFRQGGYGYTF.

This chain links TRBV6-5 with TRBJ2-7, with D possibly TRBD1 on 6 matching bases. Germline assignment: CDR1 MNHEY and CDR2 SVGAGI. The V and J ends lost 10 bases and 9 bases respectively, with 19 bases between them. The CDR3 runs to 12 residues. CDR3 protein: CATGEQGLGQYF. DNA of the CDR3: TGTGCCACCGGGGAACAGGGCCTTGGGCAGTACTTC.

The chain recombines TRBV19 with TRBJ1-2, with 7 nucleotides matching TRBD1. The germline V gene has CDR1 LNHDA and CDR2 SQIVND (reference sequence). The CDR3 has 15 residues. Unmatched junction bases numbered 13, after V lost 4 bases and J lost 8 bases. CDR3 in amino acids: CASSTQGGIHRGYTF. The CDR3 nucleotides read TGTGCCAGTAGTACGCAGGGGGGTATTCATAGGGGCTACACCTTC.

The chain uses TRBV7-2 and TRBJ2-1; 8 nucleotides agree with TRBD2. V lost 4 bases, J lost 3 bases, and 5 bases stayed unmatched. This CDR3 contains 15 residues. Germline V CDR1 and CDR2: SGHTA, FQGNSA. The DNA of the CDR3 is TGTGCCAGCAGCTCCCGACTAGCGAGCTACAATGAGCAGTTCTTC. Translated, it gives CASSSRLASYNEQFF.

This clone came up a few times. This rearrangement joins TRBV3-1 (or the pseudogene TRBV3-2) to TRBJ1-5; no definite D call. Trimming pared 0 bases from V and 7 bases from J, leaving 7 bases between. Germline V gene lookup returns CDR1 LGHDT and CDR2 YNNKEL (reference sequence). The CDR3 runs to 13 residues. In DNA, the CDR3 is TGTGCCAGCAGCCAAGACCCCGGCCAGCCCCAGCATTTT. Protein: CASSQDPGQPQHF.

The rearrangement uses TRBV6-1 and TRBJ2-3; D ambiguous. Trimming removed 3 bases at V and 5 bases at J, with 21 bases between. The CDR3 covers 17 residues. Germline CDR1 is MNHNS and CDR2 is SASEGT. The CDR3 region is CASSEHRNAFAVDTQYF. CDR3 bases: TGTGCCAGCAGTGAGCATCGGAATGCCTTTGCTGTAGATACGCAGTATTTT.

This clone was detected once. V is TRBV7-9 and J is TRBJ2-6; unclear D gene. CDR1 and CDR2 from the germline V gene are SEHNR and FQNEAQ (reference sequence). Trimming took 5 bases from V and 0 from J, leaving 2 bases between them. The CDR3 runs 13 residues. The CDR3 DNA reads TGTGCCAGCAGCAGCTCTGGGGCCAACGTCCTGACTTTC. Translation gives CASSSSGANVLTF.

The chain recombines TRBV25-1 with TRBJ2-1; D might be TRBD2 (6 bases). V was cut by 3 bases and J by 5 bases, with 20 bases left in between. The length of the CDR3 is 17 residues. Germline V gene sequence: CDR1 MGHDK, CDR2 SYGVNS. CDR3: CASSDSHGPRGNNEQFF. CDR3 DNA: TGTGCCAGCAGTGACTCCCACGGTCCCCGGGGGAACAATGAGCAGTTCTTC.

The CDR3 DNA reads as TGTGCCAGCAGTTTGAAGGGAGGCAACTATGGCTACACCTTC. Its translation: CASSLKGGNYGYTF. V is TRBV27 and J is TRBJ1-2; no firm D call. The V and J ends lost 3 bases and 2 bases respectively, with 10 bases between them. The V gene's germline CDR1 is MNHEY and CDR2 SMNVEV (reference sequence). There are 14 residues in the CDR3.